A single sample gave rise to the 22 T cell receptor beta chains below, sequenced in a study of monozygotic twins with cystic fibrosis. The table came from immunoSEQ multiplex PCR; TCRdb's copy has only in-frame clones and leaves some out. The table has 25,000 to 30,000 clones, approximately 96% seen once. Material: blood. The receptor source for this set is a girl aged 2 to 9 with cystic fibrosis.

This clone has only one observation. The chain couples TRBV28 to TRBJ1-2; D unresolved. Per germline, CDR1 MDHEN and CDR2 SYDVKM. This CDR3 spans 12 amino acids. The V end was cut by 3 bases, the J end by 5 bases, with 7 bases between. CDR3 nucleotides: TGTGCCAGCAGTTTGGGCCTTTATGGCTACACCTTC. This gives the protein CASSLGLYGYTF.

The chain recombines TRBV28 with TRBJ2-7; D gene uncertain. The germline V gene encodes CDR1 MDHEN and CDR2 SYDVKM. V was pared by 6 bases and J by 2 bases, with 14 bases between. This CDR3 has 14 residues. The CDR3 DNA follows: TGTGCCAGCAGCCTCCTCCCCGGGCCCTACGAGCAGTACTTC. Encoded protein: CASSLLPGPYEQYF.

This clone was counted only a few times. The chain carries TRBV28 and TRBJ1-5, with D perhaps matching TRBD1 (5 bases). In germline, CDR1 is MDHEN, CDR2 SYDVKM. The CDR3 loop spans 13 amino acids. This chain's CDR3 is CAEGQEGNQPQHF. DNA for the CDR3: TGTGCAGAGGGGCAGGAAGGCAATCAGCCCCAGCATTTT.

The chain couples TRBV9 to TRBJ2-6, with D unresolved. Looked up from germline, CDR1 is SGDLS and CDR2 is YYNGEE. The V and J ends lost 3 bases and 9 bases respectively, with 7 bases between them. This CDR3 contains 12 residues. The CDR3 bases are TGTGCCAGCAGCGCCGAGGACAACGTCCTGACTTTC. Its protein is CASSAEDNVLTF.

The J gene is TRBJ1-4, the V gene TRBV4-2; 9 bases match TRBD1. With 4 bases clipped from V and 0 bases from J, the junction kept 6 bases outside the gene matches. This CDR3 contains 17 residues. Germline V lookup: CDR1 LGHNA, CDR2 YNFKEQ. The CDR3 region is CASSPGQGLATNEKLFF. The CDR3 coding sequence is TGTGCCAGCAGCCCGGGACAGGGCCTTGCAACTAATGAAAAACTGTTTTTT.

The chain joins TRBV7-2 to TRBJ2-7; no definite D call. Germline V gene lookup returns CDR1 SGHTA and CDR2 FQGNSA. V was pared by 2 bases and J by 7 bases, with 6 bases between. The CDR3 is 11 amino acids. The CDR3 coding sequence is TGTGCCAGCAGCTTATATGGGGAGCAGTACTTC. It is translated as CASSLYGEQYF. Full variable domain (missing parts from reference TRBV7-2 and TRBJ2-7): GAGVSQSPSNKVTEKGKDVELRCDPISGHTALYWYRQSLGQGLEFLIYFQGNSAPDKSGLPSDRFSAERTGGSVSTLTIQRTQQEDSAVYLCASSLYGEQYFGPGTRLTVT.

The chain links TRBV5-4 to TRBJ2-5; 7 positions agree with TRBD2. The V segment lost 7 bases and the J segment 1 base; nucleotides outside the gene matches: 16. Germline V gives CDR1 SGHNT, CDR2 YYREEE (reference sequence). The CDR3 is 17 residues long. The CDR3 nucleotides are TGTGCCAGCCTTGACTTGGGCGCCGGGAGGTCCCAAGAGACCCAGTACTTC. As protein: CASLDLGAGRSQETQYF.

The gene calls are TRBV18 and TRBJ2-7, with 9 bases that match TRBD2. Trimming removed 4 bases from V and 4 bases from J; junction bases left unmatched: 5. CDR3 length: 14 residues. Looked up from germline, CDR1 is KGHSH and CDR2 is LQKENI. CDR3 nucleotides: TGTGCCAGCTCACAATCTAGCGGGATATACGAGCAGTACTTC. Translated: CASSQSSGIYEQYF.

V usage is TRBV27 and J usage is TRBJ1-2; the D is unclear. Trimming pared 4 bases from V and 8 bases from J, leaving 14 bases between. The CDR3 extends over 13 amino acids. Germline lookup yields CDR1 MNHEY and CDR2 SMNVEV (reference sequence). CDR3 bases: TGTGCCAGCAGTTCTCACGGGGTCGGAGGCTACACCTTC. It codes for CASSSHGVGGYTF.

The CDR3 here is CASSQDRGRTNEKLFF. CDR3 in DNA: TGTGCCAGCAGCCAAGACAGGGGGAGGACTAATGAAAAACTGTTTTTT. The chain combines TRBV14 with TRBJ1-4; 7 bases are a match to TRBD1. CDR1 SGHDN and CDR2 FVKESK come from the germline V gene. The V segment lost 0 bases and the J segment 2 bases; nucleotides outside the gene matches: 3. The CDR3 runs 16 residues.

Written as DNA, the CDR3 is TGTGCCAGCAGTTTGACAGGGGGCTCTTCGGGCACTGAAGCTTTCTTT. As protein: CASSLTGGSSGTEAFF. V gene TRBV28 combines with J gene TRBJ1-1, with 10 bases matching TRBD1. V dropped 3 bases and J dropped 4; count of bases not matched to a gene: 8. The germline V gene encodes CDR1 MDHEN and CDR2 SYDVKM. This CDR3 region has 16 residues.

The rearrangement joins TRBV7-9 to TRBJ2-7; D call uncertain. Germline V gives CDR1 SEHNR, CDR2 FQNEAQ (reference sequence). There are 14 residues in the CDR3. The V gene lost 2 bases and the J gene lost 0 bases, with 8 bases spanning the gap. The CDR3 nucleotides read TGTGCCAGCAGCTTAAGCACGAGCTCCTACGAGCAGTACTTC. Translation: CASSLSTSSYEQYF.

V gene TRBV5-1 combines with J gene TRBJ2-7, with TRBD1 matching 9 bases. CDR1 is SGHRS and CDR2 is YFSETQ in the germline V gene. After removal of 6 bases from V and 6 bases from J, the junction contained 10 bases not matched to a gene. The CDR3 consists of 14 residues. In nucleotides, the CDR3 is TGCGCCAGCACCCCGGGACAGGGCCTCGTCGAGCAGTACTTC. Encoded protein: CASTPGQGLVEQYF. Full variable domain (outside the CDR3, taken from reference TRBV5-1 and TRBJ2-7): KAGVTQTPRYLIKTRGQQVTLSCSPISGHRSVSWYQQTPGQGLQFLFEYFSETQRNKGNFPGRFSGRQFSNSRSEMNVSTLELGDSALYLCASTPGQGLVEQYFGPGTRLTVT.

A single count supports this clone. In nucleotides, the CDR3 is TGTGCCAGCAGCCCATACCCGGGACTCTCATACGATGAGCAGTTCTTC. Translated: CASSPYPGLSYDEQFF. The chain has TRBV4-2 and TRBJ2-1; tentatively, D is TRBD2 (6 bases). The V and J ends lost 4 bases and 8 bases respectively, with 21 bases between them. Germline assignment: CDR1 LGHNA and CDR2 YNFKEQ. This CDR3 contains 16 residues.

The chain carries TRBV5-8 and TRBJ2-1; 10 bases are a match to TRBD1. V lost 4 bases, J lost 2 bases, and 6 bases stayed unmatched. Per germline, CDR1 SGHTS and CDR2 YDEGEE. The CDR3 has 16 amino acids. The CDR3 reads CASSRSTGGTYNEQFF. The CDR3 bases are TGTGCCAGCAGCCGGTCGACAGGGGGCACCTACAATGAGCAGTTCTTC.

The chain joins TRBV7-8 to TRBJ2-1; D gene ambiguous. The CDR3 has 15 residues. The germline V gene has CDR1 SGHVS and CDR2 FQNEAQ. V lost 1 base and J 6 bases, leaving 13 bases between the germline ends. The CDR3 loop reads CASSLGQVTRNEQFF. The CDR3 DNA reads as TGTGCCAGCAGCTTAGGTCAGGTAACCCGCAATGAGCAGTTCTTC. The full variable domain, completed using reference TRBV7-8 and TRBJ2-1, is GAGVSQSPRYKVAKRGQDVALRCDPISGHVSLFWYQQALGQGPEFLTYFQNEAQLDKSGLPSDRFFAERPEGSVSTLKIQRTQQEDSAVYLCASSLGQVTRNEQFFGPGTRLTVL.

CDR3 protein: CAWSVLGLYEQYF. The CDR3 DNA reads TGTGCCTGGAGTGTACTAGGGTTATACGAGCAGTACTTC. The chain recombines TRBV30 with TRBJ2-5; D possibly corresponds to TRBD2 (5 bases). The J call may be incorrect, as the DNA end agrees better with TRBJ2-7. This CDR3 has 13 amino acids. The germline V gene has CDR1 GTSNPN and CDR2 SVGIG (reference sequence).

The chain joins TRBV27 to TRBJ2-7; D unresolved. The CDR3 covers 12 residues. Germline V gene data show CDR1 as MNHEY and CDR2 as SMNVEV (reference sequence). V gave up 2 bases and J gave up 7 bases, with 9 bases separating them. CDR3 DNA: TGTGCCAGCAGTTTAAGGGTGGGGGAGCAGTACTTC. This sequence encodes CASSLRVGEQYF.

The chain has TRBV5-4 and TRBJ2-3, with D perhaps TRBD1 or TRBD2 (5 bases each). The CDR3 length is 16 residues. Trimming left V 5 bases short and J 4 bases short, with 20 bases between. Germline V gives CDR1 SGHNT, CDR2 YYREEE (reference sequence). The CDR3 here is CASSFSGTNGPDTQYF. CDR3 DNA: TGTGCCAGCAGTTTTTCCGGGACCAACGGGCCAGATACGCAGTATTTT.

This chain links TRBV4-2 with TRBJ1-3; possible D gene TRBD1, 5 bases. The germline V gene has CDR1 LGHNA and CDR2 YNFKEQ. The CDR3 consists of 17 residues. Trimming stripped 5 bases from V and 0 bases from J, with 17 bases between. In DNA form, the CDR3 reads TGTGCCAGCAGCTCGTTTGGGGGAACAGCCTCTGGAAACACCATATATTTT. Translating gives CASSSFGGTASGNTIYF.

CDR3: CASRGSHSPYEQYF. The CDR3, as DNA: TGTGCCAGCAGGGGGTCGCACAGCCCCTACGAGCAGTACTTC. The chain couples TRBV27 to TRBJ2-7; D is unresolved. Germline-derived CDR1 and CDR2 are MNHEY and SMNVEV (reference sequence). This CDR3 has 14 amino acids. V lost 6 bases and J 2 bases, leaving 14 bases between the germline ends.

The chain couples TRBV6-4 to TRBJ2-4, with D maybe TRBD2 (6 bases). Trimming pared 8 bases from V and 8 bases from J, leaving 25 bases between. The CDR3 has 16 amino acids. Germline V lookup: CDR1 MRHNA, CDR2 SNTAGT. The CDR3, as DNA: TGTGCCAGCGCCCCGGCGGAGGGGACGGGTTTTTACATTCAGTACTTC. It specifies CASAPAEGTGFYIQYF.